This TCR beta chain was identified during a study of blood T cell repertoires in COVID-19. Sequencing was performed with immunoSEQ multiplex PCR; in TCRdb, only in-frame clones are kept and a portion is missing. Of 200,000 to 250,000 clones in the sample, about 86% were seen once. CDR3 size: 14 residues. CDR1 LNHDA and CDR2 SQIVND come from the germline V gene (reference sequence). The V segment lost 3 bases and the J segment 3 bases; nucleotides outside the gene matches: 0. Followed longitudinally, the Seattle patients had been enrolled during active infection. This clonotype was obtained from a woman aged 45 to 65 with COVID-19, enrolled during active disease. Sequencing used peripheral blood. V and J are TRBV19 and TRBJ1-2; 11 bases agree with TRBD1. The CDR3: CASSMGQGDYGYTF. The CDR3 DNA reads TGTGCCAGTAGTATGGGACAGGGGGACTATGGCTACACCTTC.